This section outlines one TCR beta chain sequence together with its context. J lost 8 bases, V lost 4 bases, and 11 bases had no gene match. This CDR3 has 14 residues. Germline CDR1 and CDR2: SQVTM and ANQGSEA. The sample originates from a study of blood T cell repertoires in COVID-19. Study-wide context: There were acute and convalescent COVID-19 samples, and they came from the United States, Italy and Spain. The analysed material was cDNA or gDNA that came from T cells, B-cell-depleted T cells, or PBMCs.

In the original analysis: Amplification from reference gene primers served as the basis for estimated nucleated cell counts. The assay was immunoSEQ multiplex PCR, and TCRdb's table has in-frame clones only and misses some. V and J calls plus clone size are reproduced from that table; the DNA served to infer D and trimming. The top ten clones hold 8% to 13% of a sample with 210,000 or so clones, 80% to 90% of them seen once. The TCR comes from a woman aged 80 or over with acute or convalescent COVID-19. V is TRBV29-1 and J is TRBJ2-1, with 7 nucleotides matching TRBD2. Material for sequencing was peripheral blood. The CDR3: CSVGLSGVDDEQFF. The CDR3 DNA reads as TGCAGCGTTGGTCTCAGCGGGGTCGACGATGAGCAGTTCTTC.